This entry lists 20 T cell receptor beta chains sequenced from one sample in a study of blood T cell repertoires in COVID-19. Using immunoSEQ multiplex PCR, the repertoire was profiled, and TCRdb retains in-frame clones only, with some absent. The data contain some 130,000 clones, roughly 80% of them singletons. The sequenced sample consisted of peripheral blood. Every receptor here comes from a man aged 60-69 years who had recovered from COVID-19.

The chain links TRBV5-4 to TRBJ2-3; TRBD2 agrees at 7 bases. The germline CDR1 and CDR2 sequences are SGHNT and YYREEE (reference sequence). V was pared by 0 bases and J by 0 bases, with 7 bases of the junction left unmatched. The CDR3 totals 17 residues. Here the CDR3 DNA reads TGTGCCAGCAGCTTGGGAGGGAGGGCCGATAGCACAGATACGCAGTATTTT. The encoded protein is CASSLGGRADSTDTQYF.

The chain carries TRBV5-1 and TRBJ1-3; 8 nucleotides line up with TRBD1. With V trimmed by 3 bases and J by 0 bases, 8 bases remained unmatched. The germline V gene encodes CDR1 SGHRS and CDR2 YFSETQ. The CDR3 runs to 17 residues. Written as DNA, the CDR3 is TGCGCCAGCAGCTACTCAGGGGGCTTCTCCTCTGGAAACACCATATATTTT. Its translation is CASSYSGGFSSGNTIYF.

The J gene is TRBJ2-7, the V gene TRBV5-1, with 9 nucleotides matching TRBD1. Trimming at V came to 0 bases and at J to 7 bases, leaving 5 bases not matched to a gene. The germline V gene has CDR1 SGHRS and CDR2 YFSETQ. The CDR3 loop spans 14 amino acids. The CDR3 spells CASSLGQGVGEQYF. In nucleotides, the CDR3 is TGCGCCAGCAGCTTGGGACAGGGGGTAGGGGAGCAGTACTTC.

The CDR3 nucleotides read TGTGCCAGCAGCCATTCACTAGCGGGGGGTCAAGAGACCCAGTACTTC. Its protein product is CASSHSLAGGQETQYF. The gene calls are TRBV3-1 (or the pseudogene TRBV3-2) and TRBJ2-5; 12 bases map to TRBD2. This CDR3 is built from 16 residues. After removal of 3 bases from V and 2 bases from J, the junction contained 4 bases not matched to a gene. Germline V gives CDR1 LGHDT, CDR2 YNNKEL (reference sequence).

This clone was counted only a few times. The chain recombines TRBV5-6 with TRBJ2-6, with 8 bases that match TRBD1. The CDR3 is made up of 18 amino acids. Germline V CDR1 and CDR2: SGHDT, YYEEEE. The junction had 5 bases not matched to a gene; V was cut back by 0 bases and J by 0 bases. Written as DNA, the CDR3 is TGTGCCAGCAGCTTGGCGGGCCAGGGGGCCTCTGGGGCCAACGTCCTGACTTTC. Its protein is CASSLAGQGASGANVLTF.

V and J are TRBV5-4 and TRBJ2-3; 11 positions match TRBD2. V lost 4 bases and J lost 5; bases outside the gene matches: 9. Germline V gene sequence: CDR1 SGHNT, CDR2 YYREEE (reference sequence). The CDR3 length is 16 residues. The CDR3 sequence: CASSQTSGAGGDTQYF. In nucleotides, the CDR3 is TGTGCCAGCAGCCAGACTAGCGGGGCCGGGGGAGATACGCAGTATTTT.

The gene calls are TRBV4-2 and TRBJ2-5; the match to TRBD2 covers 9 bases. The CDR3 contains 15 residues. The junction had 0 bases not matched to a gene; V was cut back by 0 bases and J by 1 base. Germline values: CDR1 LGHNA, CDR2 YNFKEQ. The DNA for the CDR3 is TGTGCCAGCAGCCAAGAGCGGGGGGGCCAAGAGACCCAGTACTTC. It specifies CASSQERGGQETQYF.

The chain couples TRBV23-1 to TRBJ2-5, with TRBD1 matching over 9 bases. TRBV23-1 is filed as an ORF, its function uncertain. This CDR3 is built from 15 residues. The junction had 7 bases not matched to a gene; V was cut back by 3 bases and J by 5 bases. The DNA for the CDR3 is TGCGCCAGCAGTCATAAGACTGACAGGGGGGAGACCCAGTACTTC. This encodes CASSHKTDRGETQYF.

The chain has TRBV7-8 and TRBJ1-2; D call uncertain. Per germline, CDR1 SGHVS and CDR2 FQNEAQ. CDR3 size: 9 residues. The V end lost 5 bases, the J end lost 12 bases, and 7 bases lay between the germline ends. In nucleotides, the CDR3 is TGTGCCAGCAGCCCGGCGGACACCTTC. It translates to CASSPADTF.

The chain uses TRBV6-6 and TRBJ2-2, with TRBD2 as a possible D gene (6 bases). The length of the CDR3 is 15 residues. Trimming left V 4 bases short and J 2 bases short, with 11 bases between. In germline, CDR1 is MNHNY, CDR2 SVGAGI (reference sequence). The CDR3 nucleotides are TGTGCCAGCAGTTTTACCGGGACTAACACCGGGGAGCTGTTTTTT. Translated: CASSFTGTNTGELFF.

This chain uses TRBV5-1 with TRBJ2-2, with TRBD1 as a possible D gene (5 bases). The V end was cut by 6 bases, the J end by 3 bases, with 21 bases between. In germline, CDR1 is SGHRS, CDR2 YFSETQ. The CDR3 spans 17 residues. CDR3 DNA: TGCGCCAGCACCCTGGACGGGTCAGGGATGGACACCGGGGAGCTGTTTTTT. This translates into CASTLDGSGMDTGELFF.

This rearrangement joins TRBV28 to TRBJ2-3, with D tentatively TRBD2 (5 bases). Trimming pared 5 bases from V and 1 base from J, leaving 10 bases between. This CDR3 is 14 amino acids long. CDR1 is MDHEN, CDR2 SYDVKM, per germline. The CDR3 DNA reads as TGTGCCAGCAGTCGGCCCGGGGGCACAGATACGCAGTATTTT. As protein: CASSRPGGTDTQYF. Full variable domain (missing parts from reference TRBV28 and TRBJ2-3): DVKVTQSSRYLVKRTGEKVFLECVQDMDHENMFWYRQDPGLGLRLIYFSYDVKMKEKGDIPEGYSVSREKKERFSLILESASTNQTSMYLCASSRPGGTDTQYFGPGTRLTVL.

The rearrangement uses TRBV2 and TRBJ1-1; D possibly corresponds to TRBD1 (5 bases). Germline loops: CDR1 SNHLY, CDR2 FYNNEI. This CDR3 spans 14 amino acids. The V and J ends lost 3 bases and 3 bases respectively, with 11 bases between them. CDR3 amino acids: CASSDGGRDTEAFF. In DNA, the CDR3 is TGTGCCAGCAGTGACGGGGGTCGCGACACTGAAGCTTTCTTT.

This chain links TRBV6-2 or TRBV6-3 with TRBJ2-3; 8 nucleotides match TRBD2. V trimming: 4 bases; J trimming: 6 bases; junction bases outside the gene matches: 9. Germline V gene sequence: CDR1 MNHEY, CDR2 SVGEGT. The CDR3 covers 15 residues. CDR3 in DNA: TGTGCCAGCAGTTCCCCCCGGGAGGGCCGGGATACGCAGTATTTT. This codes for CASSSPREGRDTQYF.

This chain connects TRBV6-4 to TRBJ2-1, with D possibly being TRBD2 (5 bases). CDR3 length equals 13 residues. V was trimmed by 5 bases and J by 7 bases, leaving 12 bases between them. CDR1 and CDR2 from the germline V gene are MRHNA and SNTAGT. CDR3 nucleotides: TGTGCCAGCAGTCGTAGGTCGGGAAATGAGCAGTTCTTC. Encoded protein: CASSRRSGNEQFF.

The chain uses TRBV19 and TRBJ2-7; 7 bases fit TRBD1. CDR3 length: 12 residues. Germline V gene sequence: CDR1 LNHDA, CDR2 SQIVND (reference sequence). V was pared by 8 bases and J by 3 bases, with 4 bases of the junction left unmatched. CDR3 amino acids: CASRDSRYEQYF. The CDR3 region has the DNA TGTGCCAGTCGGGACAGTCGCTACGAGCAGTACTTC.

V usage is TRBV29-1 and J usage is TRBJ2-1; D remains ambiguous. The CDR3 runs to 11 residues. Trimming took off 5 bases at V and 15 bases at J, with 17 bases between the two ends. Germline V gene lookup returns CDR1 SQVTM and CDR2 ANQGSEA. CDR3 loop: CSVPSLTYGFF. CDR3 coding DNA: TGCAGCGTTCCCTCCCTTACCTATGGGTTCTTC.

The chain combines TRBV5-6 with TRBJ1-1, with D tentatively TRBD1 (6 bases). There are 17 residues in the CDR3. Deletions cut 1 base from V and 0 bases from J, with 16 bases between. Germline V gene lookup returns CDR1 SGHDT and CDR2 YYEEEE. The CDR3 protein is CASSLSYRALMNTEAFF. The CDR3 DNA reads TGTGCCAGCAGCTTGAGCTACAGGGCCCTCATGAACACTGAAGCTTTCTTT.

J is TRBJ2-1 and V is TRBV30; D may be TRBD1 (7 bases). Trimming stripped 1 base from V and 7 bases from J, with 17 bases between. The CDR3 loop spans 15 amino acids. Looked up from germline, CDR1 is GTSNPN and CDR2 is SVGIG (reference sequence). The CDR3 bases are TGTGCCTGGAGTGCATTCAGGGGGGCGGGTAATGAGCAGTTCTTC. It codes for CAWSAFRGAGNEQFF.

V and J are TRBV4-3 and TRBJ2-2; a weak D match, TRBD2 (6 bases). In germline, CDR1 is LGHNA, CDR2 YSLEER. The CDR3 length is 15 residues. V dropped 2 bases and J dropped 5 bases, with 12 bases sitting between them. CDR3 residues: CASSQNFLATGELFF. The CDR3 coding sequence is TGCGCCAGCAGCCAAAATTTTCTAGCGACCGGGGAGCTGTTTTTT.